The sequence of this T cell receptor (beta chain) was determined in a study of blood T cell repertoires in COVID-19. In the study overall: Sites in the United States, Italy and Spain provided acute and convalescent COVID-19 samples. From T cells, B-cell-depleted T cells, or PBMCs came the material, which was cDNA or gDNA.

The V segment lost 2 bases and the J segment 4 bases; nucleotides outside the gene matches: 6. The CDR3 spans 15 residues. Per germline, CDR1 SGHNT and CDR2 YYREEE (reference sequence). How the authors handled the data: Cell counts per sample came from amplifying reference gene primers. Here immunoSEQ multiplex PCR was the method, and the copy in TCRdb shows in-frame clones only, minus some. For V, J and clone size, that table is used; D and trimming come from the DNA. The sample includes 130,000 to 150,000 clones, 88% of them seen just once. The rearrangement links TRBV5-4 to TRBJ1-2; 9 nucleotides agree with TRBD1. The clonotype comes from a man aged 50-60 years with active or convalescent COVID-19. The sequenced sample consisted of peripheral blood. CDR3: CASSLPGQGLYGYTF. The DNA of the CDR3 is TGTGCCAGCAGCTTACCGGGACAGGGACTCTATGGCTACACCTTC. Full variable domain (remainder filled in from reference TRBV5-4 and TRBJ1-2): ETGVTQSPTHLIKTRGQQVTLRCSSQSGHNTVSWYQQALGQGPQFIFQYYREEENGRGNFPPRFSGLQFPNYSSELNVNALELDDSALYLCASSLPGQGLYGYTFGSGTRLTVV.